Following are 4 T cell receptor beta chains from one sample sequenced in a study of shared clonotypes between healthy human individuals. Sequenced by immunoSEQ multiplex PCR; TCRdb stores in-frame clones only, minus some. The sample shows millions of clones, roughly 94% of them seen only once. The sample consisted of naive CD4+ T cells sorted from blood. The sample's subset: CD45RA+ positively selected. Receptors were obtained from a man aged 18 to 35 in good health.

CDR3 coding DNA: TGTGCCAGCGGGGGAGACAGGGGGAACATTCAGTACTTC. Residues: CASGGDRGNIQYF. The chain couples TRBV2 to TRBJ2-4; 9 bases are a match to TRBD1. CDR1 SNHLY and CDR2 FYNNEI come from the germline V gene. This CDR3 region has 13 residues. V was clipped by 8 bases and J by 7 bases; unmatched bases: 6.

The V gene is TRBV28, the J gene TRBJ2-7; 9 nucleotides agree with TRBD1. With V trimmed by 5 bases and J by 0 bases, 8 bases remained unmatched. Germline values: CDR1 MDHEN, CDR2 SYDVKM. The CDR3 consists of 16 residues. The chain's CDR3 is CASSLPGQGNSYEQYF. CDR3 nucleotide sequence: TGTGCCAGCAGTCTCCCGGGACAGGGTAACTCCTACGAGCAGTACTTC.

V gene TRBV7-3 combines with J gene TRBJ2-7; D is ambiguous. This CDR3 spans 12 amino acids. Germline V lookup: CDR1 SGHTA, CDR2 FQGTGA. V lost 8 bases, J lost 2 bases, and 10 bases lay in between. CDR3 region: CASPARTYEQYF. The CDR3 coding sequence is TGTGCCAGCCCAGCCAGAACCTACGAGCAGTACTTC.

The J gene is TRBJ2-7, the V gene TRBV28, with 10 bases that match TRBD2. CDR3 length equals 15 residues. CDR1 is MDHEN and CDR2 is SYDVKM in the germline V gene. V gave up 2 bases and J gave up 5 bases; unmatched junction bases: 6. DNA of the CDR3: TGTGCCAGCAGTTTACTGAGCGGGGGGGCCGACGAGCAGTACTTC. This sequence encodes CASSLLSGGADEQYF.